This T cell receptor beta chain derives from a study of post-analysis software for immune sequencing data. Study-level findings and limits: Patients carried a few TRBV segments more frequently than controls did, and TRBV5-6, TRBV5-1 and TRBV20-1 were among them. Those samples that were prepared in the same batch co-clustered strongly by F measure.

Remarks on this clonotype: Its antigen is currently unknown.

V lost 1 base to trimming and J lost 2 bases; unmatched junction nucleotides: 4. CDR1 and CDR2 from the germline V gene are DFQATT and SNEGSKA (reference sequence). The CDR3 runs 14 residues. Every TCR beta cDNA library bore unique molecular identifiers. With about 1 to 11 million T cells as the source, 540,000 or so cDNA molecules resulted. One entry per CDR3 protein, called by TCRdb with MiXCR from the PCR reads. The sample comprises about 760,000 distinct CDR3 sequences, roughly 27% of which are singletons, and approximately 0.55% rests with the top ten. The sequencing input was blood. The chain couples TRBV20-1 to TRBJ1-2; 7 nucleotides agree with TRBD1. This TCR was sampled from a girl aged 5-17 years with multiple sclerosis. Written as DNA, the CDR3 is TGCAGTGCTAGAGTAAGGGGACAGAACTATGGCTACACCTTC. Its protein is CSARVRGQNYGYTF.